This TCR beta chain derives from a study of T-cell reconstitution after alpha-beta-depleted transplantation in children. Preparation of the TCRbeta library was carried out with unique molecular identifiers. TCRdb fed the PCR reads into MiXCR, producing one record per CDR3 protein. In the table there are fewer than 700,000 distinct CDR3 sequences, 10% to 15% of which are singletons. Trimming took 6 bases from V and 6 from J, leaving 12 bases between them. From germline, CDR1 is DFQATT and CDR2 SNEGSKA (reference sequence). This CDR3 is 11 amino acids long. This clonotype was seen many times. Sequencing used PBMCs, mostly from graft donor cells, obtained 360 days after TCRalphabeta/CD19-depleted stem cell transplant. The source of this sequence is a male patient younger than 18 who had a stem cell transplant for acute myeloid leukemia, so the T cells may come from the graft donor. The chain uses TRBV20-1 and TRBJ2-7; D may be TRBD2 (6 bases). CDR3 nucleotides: TGCAGTGCCAGACTAGTAATCGAGCAGTACTTC. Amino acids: CSARLVIEQYF.